This entry features one TCR beta chain sequence. This specimen comes from a study of control samples from healthy donors and cancer patients. CDR1 and CDR2 (germline): MNHEY, SVGEGT. The CDR3 has 18 amino acids. Trimming cost V 0 bases and J 5 bases, with 22 bases left between them. Clones were read by immunoSEQ multiplex PCR, and TCRdb kept only the in-frame ones, dropping some. The sample lists 150,000 to 200,000 clones, about 91% occurring once. The chain employs TRBV6-2 or TRBV6-3 and TRBJ1-1; D might be TRBD1 (6 bases). The source is a man aged 18-30 years in good health. The sequenced material came from blood. The CDR3 reads CASSYSPTPGGARTEAFF. The CDR3 region has the DNA TGTGCCAGCAGTTACTCGCCCACTCCGGGGGGCGCGAGGACTGAAGCTTTCTTT.